Below are 29 T cell receptor beta chains sequenced from a single sample in a study of spatial heterogeneity in lung cancer (dated 2019 in TCRdb). The time point label, as the study defines it: sample taken at primary tumor resection. Whole RNA extracted from tumor and nontumor lung tissue, or from cryopreserved PBMC samples, was used for TCR sequencing without cell sorting. Library construction relied on 5' RACE. Sequencing used a NextSeq 500. TCRdb reanalyzed the raw reads on its own, using fastp at Q25 for trimming and MiXCR for clone calling, and kept in-frame beta chains. Under each unique CDR3 protein, matching rows form one entry showing the most common genes and DNA. This sample has about 36,000 distinct CDR3 sequences in its table, and less than 5.5% of those were observed once. The ten largest make up more than 25% of the sample. Here the sequenced sample was PBMCs, taken at surgery. Receptors originate from a female donor with early-stage non-small cell lung cancer.

This clonotype came up many times. The chain employs TRBV28 and TRBJ2-3; D may be TRBD1 or TRBD2 (5 bases each). The germline V gene encodes CDR1 MDHEN and CDR2 SYDVKM. Trimming took off 8 bases at V and 7 bases at J, with 22 bases between the two ends. The CDR3 length is 15 residues. CDR3 coding DNA: TGTGCCAGCTCCCCCGGGACCGCTTCCTTATATACGCAGTATTTT. This codes for CASSPGTASLYTQYF.

The chain uses TRBV5-1 and TRBJ2-3; TRBD1 might be the D (7 bases). Trimming cost V 0 bases and J 0 bases, with 23 bases left between them. This CDR3 is built from 20 residues. The germline V gene encodes CDR1 SGHRS and CDR2 YFSETQ. The CDR3 here is CASSLAGRGAYTTSTDTQYF. The CDR3 nucleotides read TGCGCCAGCAGCTTGGCTGGCAGGGGGGCCTATACGACTAGCACAGATACGCAGTATTTT.

V and J are TRBV20-1 and TRBJ1-1, with 7 positions matching TRBD1. The CDR3 extends over 11 amino acids. The germline gives CDR1 DFQATT, CDR2 SNEGSKA (reference sequence). Here the CDR3 reads CRAQGGTEAFF. Written as DNA, the CDR3 is TGCAGGGCCCAGGGGGGTACTGAAGCTTTCTTT.

Ten or more counts support this clonotype. The chain uses TRBV5-1 and TRBJ2-7; the D gene is possibly TRBD1 (7 bases). Deletions cut 3 bases from V and 4 bases from J, with 14 bases between. Germline-derived CDR1 and CDR2 are SGHRS and YFSETQ. The CDR3 is 14 residues long. CDR3 bases: TGCGCCAGCAGCTCCTCGCCAGGGGGGTACGAGCAGTACTTC. It encodes CASSSSPGGYEQYF.

This clonotype was picked up many times. The chain carries TRBV15 and TRBJ2-2; possibly TRBD1 for D (5 bases). With 0 bases removed from V and 4 bases from J, the gap between germline ends came to 12 bases. Per the germline V gene, CDR1 is LNHNV and CDR2 is YYDKDF (reference sequence). The length of the CDR3 is 16 residues. The CDR3 bases are TGTGCCACCAGCAGAGATGGAGACAGCCGCACCGGGGAGCTGTTTTTT. It is translated as CATSRDGDSRTGELFF.

This clonotype has a count of ten or more. V is TRBV7-3 and J is TRBJ2-5, with D possibly called TRBD1 or TRBD2 (5 bases each). This CDR3 is 15 amino acids long. V lost 2 bases, J lost 1 base, and 11 bases lay in between. In germline, CDR1 is SGHTA, CDR2 FQGTGA. CDR3 region: CASSLVPGPQETQYF. The DNA for the CDR3 is TGTGCCAGCAGCTTAGTTCCGGGGCCCCAAGAGACCCAGTACTTC. The entire variable domain, with the rest obtained from reference TRBV7-3 and TRBJ2-5, is as follows: GAGVSQTPSNKVTEKGKYVELRCDPISGHTALYWYRQSLGQGPEFLIYFQGTGAADDSGLPNDRFFAVRPEGSVSTLKIQRTERGDSAVYLCASSLVPGPQETQYFGPGTRLLVL.

This sequence joins TRBV19 and TRBJ2-2; 14 nucleotides match TRBD2. The ends lost 4 bases at V and 4 bases at J; junction bases unmatched: 5. This CDR3 region has 17 residues. The germline V gene has CDR1 LNHDA and CDR2 SQIVND (reference sequence). The chain's CDR3 is CASSTRTSGRITGELFF. The CDR3, as DNA: TGTGCCAGTAGTACCCGGACTAGCGGGAGGATCACCGGGGAGCTGTTTTTT.

This clonotype has only a few counts. The chain uses TRBV20-1 and TRBJ2-7; D may be TRBD2 (5 bases). Looked up from germline, CDR1 is DFQATT and CDR2 is SNEGSKA (reference sequence). The CDR3 has 14 residues. V was trimmed by 3 bases and J by 7 bases, leaving 19 bases between them. The CDR3 reads CSASGSAVGGEQYF. The CDR3 region has the DNA TGCAGTGCTAGTGGTAGCGCGGTCGGAGGAGAGCAGTACTTC.

This clonotype came up many times. The chain recombines TRBV18 with TRBJ1-5; D gene uncertain. CDR3 length equals 14 residues. V was cut by 2 bases and J by 4 bases, with 9 bases left in between. Germline V CDR1 and CDR2: KGHSH, LQKENI. In nucleotides, the CDR3 is TGTGCCAGCTCACCATTGGCCACAAATCAGCCCCAGCATTTT. Translation gives CASSPLATNQPQHF.

This clonotype has a count of ten or more. The chain has TRBV3-1 and TRBJ2-3, with D perhaps given as TRBD1 or TRBD2 (5 bases each). CDR1 LGHDT and CDR2 YNNKEL come from the germline V gene (reference sequence). The CDR3 consists of 15 residues. The ends were cut back, 4 bases at V and 0 bases at J, with 11 bases in the middle. The CDR3, as DNA: TGTGCCAGCAGCCCGACATGGGGGAGCACAGATACGCAGTATTTT. Its protein is CASSPTWGSTDTQYF.

This clonotype was detected only a few times. For the CDR3, the DNA is TGTGCCAGCAGCCCCCATAGCGGGGGGAGCCTTTATACGCAGTATTTT. As protein: CASSPHSGGSLYTQYF. The genes are TRBV6-5 and TRBJ2-3; 10 bases map to TRBD2. Trimming cost V 6 bases and J 7 bases; bases outside gene matches: 13. The germline V gene encodes CDR1 MNHEY and CDR2 SVGAGI. The CDR3 consists of 16 residues.

The V call is TRBV4-3, the J call TRBJ2-2, with unresolved D. The germline CDR1 and CDR2 sequences are LGHNA and YSLEER. The CDR3 contains 14 residues. Trimming took 1 base from V and 8 from J, leaving 11 bases between them. The CDR3 region has the DNA TGCGCCAGCAGCCAAGGCAGCTCATGGGGGGAGCTGTTTTTT. Translating it yields CASSQGSSWGELFF.

This clonotype occurred many times. The chain has TRBV29-1 and TRBJ1-1; 8 nucleotides line up with TRBD1. The CDR3 covers 17 residues. Germline-derived CDR1 and CDR2 are SQVTM and ANQGSEA. V gave up 7 bases and J gave up 1 base; unmatched junction bases: 17. In DNA form, the CDR3 reads TGCAGCGCTTCTCGGTACATGGACAGGGAGAAGAACACTGAAGCTTTCTTT. Translated, it gives CSASRYMDREKNTEAFF. Full variable domain (missing parts from reference TRBV29-1 and TRBJ1-1): SAVISQKPSRDICQRGTSLTIQCQVDSQVTMMFWYRQQPGQSLTLIATANQGSEATYESGFVIDKFPISRPNLTFSTLTVSNMSPEDSSIYLCSASRYMDREKNTEAFFGQGTRLTVV.

This clonotype was observed a handful of times. The V call is TRBV9, the J call TRBJ1-1; the D is unclear. CDR1 SGDLS and CDR2 YYNGEE come from the germline V gene. The V end lost 4 bases, the J end lost 3 bases, and 13 bases lay between the germline ends. The CDR3 sequence is 14 residues long. The CDR3 nucleotides read TGTGCCAGCAGCCCCCGAAACTTCGACACTGAAGCTTTCTTT. This gives the protein CASSPRNFDTEAFF.

This clonotype has ten or more counts. J is TRBJ2-2 and V is TRBV6-2 or TRBV6-3; D possibly matches TRBD1 or TRBD2 (5 bases each). Per the germline V gene, CDR1 is MNHEY and CDR2 is SVGEGT. This CDR3 has 14 amino acids. V shed 10 bases and J shed 5 bases, with 17 bases lying between them. Here the CDR3 reads CATLDWGGTGELFF. The CDR3 DNA follows: TGTGCCACCTTGGACTGGGGCGGAACCGGGGAGCTGTTTTTT.

This clonotype was seen at least ten times. This chain connects TRBV6-5 to TRBJ2-3, with D possibly being TRBD1 (6 bases). The germline V gene encodes CDR1 MNHEY and CDR2 SVGAGI. V was shortened by 0 bases and J by 3 bases, with 10 bases between the two germline ends. The CDR3 contains 15 residues. The CDR3 protein is CASSYSGAGTDTQYF. CDR3 DNA: TGTGCCAGCAGTTACTCGGGGGCTGGGACAGATACGCAGTATTTT.

This clonotype was detected many times. This chain connects TRBV11-2 to TRBJ2-1; D is ambiguous. The V end was cut by 2 bases, the J end by 7 bases, with 3 bases between. From germline, CDR1 is SGHAT and CDR2 FQNNGV. This CDR3 contains 11 residues. The CDR3 loop reads CASSLMNEQFF. In DNA, the CDR3 is TGTGCCAGCAGCTTAATGAATGAGCAGTTCTTC.

This clonotype has more than one count but fewer than ten. The chain couples TRBV6-1 to TRBJ1-5, with D unclear. Trimming stripped 3 bases from V and 7 bases from J, with 10 bases between. From germline, CDR1 is MNHNS and CDR2 SASEGT. The CDR3 length is 13 residues. In DNA, the CDR3 is TGTGCCAGCAGTGATGCCAACGAGCAGCCCCAGCATTTT. Its protein is CASSDANEQPQHF.

This clonotype was detected many times. The V gene is TRBV7-6, the J gene TRBJ2-3, with a tentative D call TRBD2 (6 bases). This CDR3 comprises 14 residues. V gave up 5 bases and J gave up 2 bases, with 11 bases separating them. Germline lookup yields CDR1 SGHVS and CDR2 FNYEAQ. The CDR3 DNA sequence: TGTGCCAGCAGCCCAGCGGGCAACACAGATACGCAGTATTTT. Its protein product is CASSPAGNTDTQYF.

This clonotype occurred a few times. V usage is TRBV5-4 and J usage is TRBJ2-7; weak D call: TRBD2 (7 bases). This CDR3 is built from 12 residues. Trimming took off 4 bases at V and 7 bases at J, with 12 bases between the two ends. CDR1 SGHNT and CDR2 YYREEE come from the germline V gene (reference sequence). Written as DNA, the CDR3 is TGTGCCAGCAGCCCCGGGGGGCGAGAGCAGTACTTC. Protein sequence: CASSPGGREQYF.

V and J are TRBV2 and TRBJ1-1; D remains ambiguous. V was trimmed by 4 bases and J by 4 bases, leaving 10 bases between them. Germline V gene lookup returns CDR1 SNHLY and CDR2 FYNNEI. This CDR3 contains 13 residues. The DNA for the CDR3 is TGTGCCAGCAGTGGGGAAAGTGGCACTGAAGCTTTCTTT. Its translation is CASSGESGTEAFF.

This clonotype has ten or more counts. The chain joins TRBV3-1 to TRBJ2-7, with a weak D call TRBD1 (5 bases). Trimming stripped 8 bases from V and 0 bases from J, with 11 bases between. From germline, CDR1 is LGHDT and CDR2 YNNKEL (reference sequence). This CDR3 spans 13 amino acids. The CDR3 DNA is TGTGCCAGCGGCCTGGGGCCCTCCTACGAGCAGTACTTC. As protein: CASGLGPSYEQYF.

This clonotype is medium-sized. J is TRBJ2-1 and V is TRBV10-2; D tentatively fits TRBD1 or TRBD2 (6 bases each). In germline, CDR1 is WSHSY, CDR2 SAAADI. The CDR3 contains 11 residues. Trimming shortened V by 10 bases and J by 9 bases, and 13 bases separated the two germline ends. CDR3 sequence reads: CATQRGVEQFF. The CDR3 bases are TGCGCCACCCAAAGGGGGGTTGAGCAGTTCTTC.

At least ten counts were recorded for this clonotype. The chain links TRBV5-1 to TRBJ1-6; TRBD1 agrees at 7 bases. V gave up 0 bases and J gave up 8 bases; unmatched junction bases: 5. The CDR3 is 15 residues long. Germline CDR1 is SGHRS and CDR2 is YFSETQ. The CDR3 here is CASSLEGDRDSPLHF. The CDR3 DNA reads as TGCGCCAGCAGCTTGGAGGGCGACAGGGATTCACCCCTCCACTTT.

The rearrangement uses TRBV18 and TRBJ2-6, with a tentative D call TRBD1 (5 bases). The germline CDR1 and CDR2 sequences are KGHSH and LQKENI. The CDR3 contains 19 residues. With 0 bases removed from V and 8 bases from J, the gap between germline ends came to 23 bases. CDR3 sequence: CASSPPFLRYPLGPNVLTF. The CDR3 DNA follows: TGTGCCAGCTCACCACCCTTCTTGCGCTACCCTCTGGGGCCCAACGTCCTGACTTTC.

This clonotype was observed many times. The chain links TRBV29-1 to TRBJ1-2, with D maybe TRBD1 (5 bases). Trimming removed 5 bases at V and 4 bases at J, with 11 bases between. CDR3 length equals 12 residues. CDR1 and CDR2 (germline): SQVTM, ANQGSEA. The CDR3: CSVLGRSYGYTF. In DNA, the CDR3 is TGCAGCGTTCTGGGGCGAAGCTATGGCTACACCTTC.

This rearrangement joins TRBV11-2 to TRBJ1-6; TRBD1 agrees at 7 bases. V was clipped by 3 bases and J by 5 bases; unmatched bases: 1. The CDR3 loop spans 14 amino acids. Looked up from germline, CDR1 is SGHAT and CDR2 is FQNNGV. The CDR3 here is CASSFGQDNSPLHF. The CDR3 DNA reads as TGTGCCAGCAGCTTTGGACAGGATAATTCACCCCTCCACTTT.

This clonotype has ten or more counts. V is TRBV6-1 and J is TRBJ2-3, with 8 bases that match TRBD2. The length of the CDR3 is 15 residues. From germline, CDR1 is MNHNS and CDR2 SASEGT. The V gene end was trimmed by 5 bases and the J gene end by 0 bases; junction bases not matched to a gene: 4. For the CDR3, the DNA is TGTGCCAGCAGTCCCCTAGCGGGTAGCACAGATACGCAGTATTTT. Residues: CASSPLAGSTDTQYF.

The table lists this clonotype with many counts. The V call is TRBV20-1, the J call TRBJ2-5, with a tentative D call TRBD2 (6 bases). The CDR3 runs to 12 residues. V dropped 3 bases and J dropped 1 base, with 6 bases sitting between them. Germline lookup yields CDR1 DFQATT and CDR2 SNEGSKA (reference sequence). CDR3 sequence: CSASSGQETQYF. CDR3 sequence (DNA): TGCAGTGCTAGTAGCGGCCAAGAGACCCAGTACTTC.